These T cell receptor beta chains were read from a single sample in a study of blood T cell repertoires in COVID-19. Repertoires were generated with immunoSEQ multiplex PCR, while TCRdb's copy carries only in-frame clones and drops some. The table lists around 250,000 clones, over 75% of them singletons. Sequenced sample: PBMCs or T cells enriched from blood (not recorded which). These receptors all stem from a woman in her forties or fifties who had recovered from COVID-19. The CDR3 runs from the conserved cysteine through the conserved F or W. Fields, in order: V gene, J gene, D gene, clone size, CDR3 protein, CDR3 DNA. The D gene is left open where the match is weak. Only part of the rows carry a size: once, few, many, or a class if the clone is expanded.

TRBV4-2	TRBJ2-3	.	.	CASSQEIRVEADTQYF	TGTGCCAGCAGCCAAGAAATCAGGGTTGAGGCAGATACGCAGTATTTT
TRBV3-1/TRBV3-2	TRBJ1-4	.	.	CASSPSLAYNEKLFF	TGTGCCAGCAGCCCGAGCCTAGCTTATAATGAAAAACTGTTTTTT
TRBV5-1	TRBJ2-2	.	.	CASSLGASGELFF	TGCGCCAGCAGCTTGGGGGCAAGCGGGGAGCTGTTTTTT
TRBV7-2	TRBJ2-5	TRBD2	.	CASSQGLAIRETQYF	TGTGCCAGCAGCCAGGGACTAGCGATACGGGAGACCCAGTACTTC
TRBV7-9	TRBJ2-5	.	.	CASRFAGNPRETQYF	TGTGCCAGCAGATTCGCAGGGAACCCTAGGGAGACCCAGTACTTC
TRBV13	TRBJ2-5	TRBD2	.	CASSPGLAGEETQYF	TGTGCCAGCAGCCCGGGACTAGCGGGAGAAGAGACCCAGTACTTC
TRBV4-2	TRBJ2-1	.	.	CASSQDPSYNEQFF	TGTGCCAGCAGCCAAGACCCGAGTTACAATGAGCAGTTCTTC
TRBV29-1	TRBJ2-1	TRBD1	.	CSVEDVGQSYNEQFF	TGCAGCGTTGAAGATGTGGGACAGAGCTACAATGAGCAGTTCTTC
TRBV18	TRBJ1-2	TRBD1	.	CASSPTGAANYGYTF	TGTGCCAGCTCACCAACAGGGGCCGCTAACTATGGCTACACCTTC
TRBV5-6	TRBJ2-7	TRBD1	.	CASSLFQTGVSEQYF	TGTGCCAGCAGCTTGTTTCAGACAGGGGTCTCCGAGCAGTACTTC
TRBV7-9	TRBJ1-5	.	.	CASSPDSSHSNQPQHF	TGTGCCAGCAGCCCGGACAGTAGTCATAGCAATCAGCCCCAGCATTTT
TRBV2	TRBJ2-1	TRBD2	.	CASSEADVRSGLVGFRGTEQFF	TGTGCCAGCAGTGAAGCGGATGTCAGGTCGGGACTAGTAGGGTTTCGGGGGACTGAGCAGTTCTTC
TRBV28	TRBJ2-7	.	.	CASSYGTLLSRAGQYF	TGTGCCAGCAGTTACGGGACCTTGCTATCGAGAGCGGGGCAGTACTTC
TRBV5-1	TRBJ1-2	TRBD1	.	CASSLDRGYDGYTF	TGCGCCAGCAGCTTAGACAGGGGGTATGATGGCTACACCTTC
TRBV5-1	TRBJ1-1	TRBD1	.	CASSLGHTGGTEAFF	TGCGCCAGCAGCTTGGGTCATACAGGGGGCACTGAAGCTTTCTTT
TRBV7-8	TRBJ2-2	TRBD2	.	CASSSRSPAGGLSTGELFF	TGTGCCAGCAGCTCGAGGAGTCCAGCGGGAGGGCTTAGCACCGGGGAGCTGTTTTTT
TRBV5-4	TRBJ2-2	TRBD2	.	CASTSRAGGAGELFF	TGTGCCAGCACTAGCCGGGCGGGAGGCGCCGGGGAGCTGTTTTTT
TRBV5-5	TRBJ2-3	.	.	CASSLRESRTDTQYF	TGTGCCAGCAGCTTGCGGGAGTCGCGCACAGATACGCAGTATTTT
TRBV4-1	TRBJ2-5	TRBD1	.	CASSQGWGQGQETQYF	TGCGCCAGCAGCCAAGGGTGGGGACAGGGGCAAGAGACCCAGTACTTC
TRBV3-1/TRBV3-2	TRBJ1-6	.	.	CASSQGGGRLNSPLHF	TGTGCCAGCAGCCAAGGGGGGGGACGGCTTAATTCACCCCTCCACTTT
TRBV12-3/TRBV12-4	TRBJ1-2	.	.	CASGRGFGYTF	TGTGCCAGCGGGAGGGGATTTGGCTACACCTTC
TRBV29-1	TRBJ2-3	.	.	CSVKSGLSTDTQYF	TGCAGCGTTAAATCGGGACTGAGCACAGATACGCAGTATTTT
TRBV6-5	TRBJ1-2	TRBD1	few	CASSYGQGAYGYTF	TGTGCCAGCAGTTACGGACAGGGGGCTTATGGCTACACCTTC
TRBV7-7	TRBJ2-5	.	.	CASSRQFGLGETQYF	TGTGCTAGCAGCCGCCAATTCGGACTCGGGGAGACCCAGTACTTC
TRBV2	TRBJ2-1	.	.	CASRLSSVSYNEQFF	TGTGCCAGCAGGTTATCTAGCGTTTCCTACAATGAGCAGTTCTTC
TRBV14	TRBJ2-1	.	once	CASSQVYGGYNEQFF	TGTGCCAGCAGCCAAGTGTACGGGGGCTACAATGAGCAGTTCTTC
TRBV10-3	TRBJ1-2	.	.	CAISDLYGYTF	TGTGCCATCAGTGACCTCTATGGCTACACCTTC
TRBV9	TRBJ1-2	.	.	CASSVAGAGAGYGYTF	TGTGCCAGCAGCGTAGCTGGGGCAGGGGCGGGCTATGGCTACACCTTC
TRBV3-1/TRBV3-2	TRBJ1-6	.	.	CASSLRENNSPLHF	TGTGCCAGCAGTCTACGTGAGAATAATTCACCCCTCCACTTT
TRBV15	TRBJ2-5	.	.	CATSKQGTQETQYF	TGTGCCACCAGCAAACAGGGTACCCAAGAGACCCAGTACTTC
TRBV6-5	TRBJ1-4	TRBD1	.	CASRLDRGNEKLFF	TGTGCCAGCAGATTAGACAGGGGAAATGAAAAACTGTTTTTT
TRBV18	TRBJ1-1	TRBD1	.	CASSHPGQGFGATEAFF	TGTGCCAGCTCACATCCGGGACAGGGATTCGGAGCCACTGAAGCTTTCTTT
TRBV19	TRBJ1-1	.	.	CASSLRQVMNTEAFF	TGTGCCAGTAGTTTGAGACAGGTTATGAACACTGAAGCTTTCTTT
TRBV7-9	TRBJ2-7	TRBD2	few	CASSATSGLATYEQYF	TGTGCCAGCAGCGCGACGTCAGGACTAGCGACCTACGAGCAGTACTTC
TRBV18	TRBJ2-7	.	few	CASSPVQGLTYEQYF	TGTGCCAGCTCACCTGTACAGGGATTGACCTACGAGCAGTACTTC
TRBV3-1/TRBV3-2	TRBJ2-1	TRBD2	.	CASRPTPGLAPVLF	TGTGCCAGCAGACCCACCCCGGGACTAGCGCCAGTTCTCTTC
TRBV20-1	TRBJ2-7	TRBD2	few	CSASSTSGVREQYF	TGCAGTGCTAGTTCAACTAGCGGGGTCCGGGAGCAGTACTTC
TRBV5-1	TRBJ1-1	.	.	CASSWDLRSEAFF	TGCGCCAGCAGCTGGGACTTAAGGAGTGAAGCTTTCTTT
TRBV5-1	TRBJ2-7	TRBD2	.	CASSAGLAGISYEQYF	TGCGCCAGCAGCGCGGGACTAGCGGGAATCTCCTACGAGCAGTACTTC
TRBV19	TRBJ2-4	.	.	CASNPGHRGTKNIQYF	TGTGCCAGTAACCCGGGACACCGGGGAACCAAAAACATTCAGTACTTC
TRBV11-3	TRBJ2-2	TRBD1	.	CASSTGGTGELFF	TGTGCCAGCAGTACAGGGGGGACCGGGGAGCTGTTTTTT
TRBV14	TRBJ2-7	TRBD2	few	CASSQGLAGTYEQYF	TGTGCCAGCAGCCAAGGGCTAGCGGGGACCTACGAGCAGTACTTC
TRBV12-5	TRBJ1-1	.	.	CASGPGQLNTEAFF	TGTGCTAGTGGCCCCGGACAGTTGAACACTGAAGCTTTCTTT
TRBV6-1	TRBJ2-7	.	.	CASSEVSGGEQYF	TGTGCCAGCAGTGAAGTATCCGGCGGCGAGCAGTACTTC
TRBV5-1	TRBJ2-2	TRBD2	.	CASSSSGAGELFF	TGCGCCAGCAGCTCTAGCGGGGCCGGGGAGCTGTTTTTT
TRBV5-6	TRBJ1-5	.	.	CASSWGQGDNQPQHF	TGTGCCAGCAGCTGGGGACAAGGCGACAATCAGCCCCAGCATTTT
TRBV10-3	TRBJ2-1	TRBD2	.	CAISESQRESSEQFF	TGTGCCATCAGTGAGTCACAGCGGGAGTCGTCGGAGCAGTTCTTC
TRBV28	TRBJ2-7	TRBD1	.	CASSGQDSSYEQYF	TGTGCCAGCAGTGGACAGGACAGCTCCTACGAGCAGTACTTC
TRBV5-1	TRBJ2-7	TRBD2	.	CASSLGAGDYEQYF	TGCGCCAGCAGCTTGGGGGCGGGAGATTACGAGCAGTACTTC
TRBV28	TRBJ1-1	.	.	CASSPNPGVTEAFF	TGTGCCAGCAGTCCCAATCCAGGGGTCACTGAAGCTTTCTTT
TRBV12-5	TRBJ1-3	.	.	CASGLGPVNTIYF	TGTGCTAGTGGTTTGGGTCCCGTCAACACCATATATTTT
TRBV5-8	TRBJ1-3	.	.	CASSSDYRGNTIYF	TGTGCCAGCAGCTCTGACTATCGAGGAAACACCATATATTTT
TRBV28	TRBJ2-7	.	few	CASSPGVPPYEQYF	TGTGCCAGCAGCCCAGGGGTACCCCCCTACGAGCAGTACTTC
TRBV24-1	TRBJ1-1	.	.	CATSETANTEAFF	TGTGCCACCAGTGAAACAGCCAACACTGAAGCTTTCTTT
TRBV5-1	TRBJ1-2	TRBD1	.	CASSFMTGEGFYGYTF	TGCGCCAGCAGCTTTATGACAGGGGAGGGCTTCTATGGCTACACCTTC
TRBV28	TRBJ2-7	.	.	CASSDSSNSYEQYF	TGTGCCAGCAGTGACTCGTCAAACTCCTACGAGCAGTACTTC
TRBV11-2	TRBJ1-1	.	.	CASSLMYTEAFF	TGTGCCAGCAGCTTAATGTATACTGAAGCTTTCTTT